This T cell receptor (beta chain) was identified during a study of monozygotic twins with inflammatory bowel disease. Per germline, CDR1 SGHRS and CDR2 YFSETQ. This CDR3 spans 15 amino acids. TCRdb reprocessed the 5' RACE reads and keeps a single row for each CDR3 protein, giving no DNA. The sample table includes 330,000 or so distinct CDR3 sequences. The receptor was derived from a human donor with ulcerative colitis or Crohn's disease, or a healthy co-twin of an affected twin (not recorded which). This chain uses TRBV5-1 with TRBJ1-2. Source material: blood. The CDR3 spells CASSFSPVPSSGYTF.